This passage covers 27 T cell receptor beta chains from one sample sequenced in a study of tumor-infiltrating lymphocytes in localized non-small cell lung cancer. Clones were sequenced by immunoSEQ multiplex PCR, and TCRdb holds only the in-frame ones, with some missing. The sample yields 9,500 to 15,000 clones, 60% to 85% seen once. The sequencing input was lung tumor tissue. The receptor set was obtained from a human donor with non-small cell lung cancer.

This chain uses TRBV30 with TRBJ1-2; D is uncertain. The V gene's germline CDR1 is GTSNPN and CDR2 SVGIG (reference sequence). V dropped 7 bases and J dropped 0 bases, with 9 bases sitting between them. The CDR3 is 12 amino acids. For the CDR3, the DNA is TGTGCCTTGGCAGGAACTAACTATGGCTACACCTTC. It translates to CALAGTNYGYTF.

CDR3 sequence reads: CAWAPSGYEQYF. Written as DNA, the CDR3 is TGTGCCTGGGCACCTAGCGGCTACGAGCAGTACTTC. The chain uses TRBV30 and TRBJ2-7, with TRBD2 identical over 7 bases. The CDR3 extends over 12 amino acids. Germline V gives CDR1 GTSNPN, CDR2 SVGIG (reference sequence). The V segment lost 5 bases and the J segment 3 bases; nucleotides outside the gene matches: 4.

This clone was seen only a few times. The rearrangement links TRBV27 to TRBJ2-5; no clear D. CDR1 is MNHEY and CDR2 is SMNVEV in the germline V gene (reference sequence). This CDR3 is built from 13 residues. The V gene lost 2 bases and the J gene lost 2 bases, with 6 bases spanning the gap. CDR3 in amino acids: CASSLRRQETQYF. The CDR3 DNA follows: TGTGCCAGCAGTTTACGGCGGCAAGAGACCCAGTACTTC.

J is TRBJ1-2 and V is TRBV5-5, with D uncertain. CDR3 size: 13 residues. Germline CDR1 SGHKS, CDR2 YYEKEE (reference sequence). V was cut by 3 bases and J by 4 bases, with 10 bases left in between. CDR3 sequence (DNA): TGTGCCAGCAGCTCGCCCCCTAGCTATGGCTACACCTTC. Its translation is CASSSPPSYGYTF.

This chain connects TRBV7-7 to TRBJ2-2; 8 nucleotides agree with TRBD1. CDR1 is SSHAT and CDR2 is FNYEAQ in the germline V gene (reference sequence). V trimming: 5 bases; J trimming: 6 bases; junction bases outside the gene matches: 8. The CDR3 has 15 amino acids. The CDR3 region is CASSPTGGNSGELFF. The CDR3 region has the DNA TGTGCCAGCAGCCCTACAGGGGGAAACTCCGGGGAGCTGTTTTTT.

This chain joins TRBV7-2 and TRBJ2-2; 9 positions agree with TRBD2. The trim removed 2 bases at V and 1 base at J, leaving 2 bases unmatched. There are 16 residues in the CDR3. CDR1 and CDR2 from the germline V gene are SGHTA and FQGNSA. Here the CDR3 DNA reads TGTGCCAGCAGCTTAAATAGCGGGGGGAACACCGGGGAGCTGTTTTTT. Its protein product is CASSLNSGGNTGELFF. Filled out from reference TRBV7-2 and TRBJ2-2, the complete variable domain reads GAGVSQSPSNKVTEKGKDVELRCDPISGHTALYWYRQSLGQGLEFLIYFQGNSAPDKSGLPSDRFSAERTGGSVSTLTIQRTQQEDSAVYLCASSLNSGGNTGELFFGEGSRLTVL.

The chain couples TRBV27 to TRBJ1-1, with 10 bases identical to TRBD1. Losses at the gene ends were 7 bases for V and 7 bases for J; bases not matched to a gene: 9. The CDR3 extends over 14 amino acids. Looked up from germline, CDR1 is MNHEY and CDR2 is SMNVEV (reference sequence). The CDR3 DNA sequence: TGTGCCAGCAAAAAGACAGGGGGCGCGGTTGAAGCTTTCTTT. Translated, it gives CASKKTGGAVEAFF.

This clone appeared once. The chain recombines TRBV10-3 with TRBJ2-7; 7 bases align to TRBD1. Trimming cost V 7 bases and J 4 bases; bases outside gene matches: 7. The CDR3 totals 13 residues. The germline gives CDR1 ENHRY, CDR2 SYGVKD. CDR3 amino acids: CAIKGDRRYEQYF. The CDR3 DNA reads TGTGCCATCAAGGGGGACAGACGGTACGAGCAGTACTTC.

The J gene is TRBJ1-1, the V gene TRBV5-1, with 8 bases lining up with TRBD1. V gave up 0 bases and J gave up 6 bases; unmatched junction bases: 13. This CDR3 contains 17 residues. Germline V gives CDR1 SGHRS, CDR2 YFSETQ. The CDR3 DNA reads as TGCGCCAGCAGCTTGGCGGCGTATCTCGACAGGGGTGCTGAAGCTTTCTTT. It codes for CASSLAAYLDRGAEAFF.

The V and J genes are TRBV11-2 and TRBJ1-2; 11 bases map to TRBD1. CDR3 length: 15 amino acids. The germline V gene encodes CDR1 SGHAT and CDR2 FQNNGV. The V gene end was trimmed by 6 bases and the J gene end by 4 bases; junction bases not matched to a gene: 7. CDR3 coding DNA: TGTGCCAGCAGGCTGGACAGGGGGCGGTTCTATGGCTACACCTTC. Residues: CASRLDRGRFYGYTF.

Judged by abundance, this clone is medium-sized. V usage is TRBV5-1 and J usage is TRBJ2-7; maybe TRBD1 (6 bases). V was shortened by 4 bases and J by 1 base, with 9 bases between the two germline ends. CDR1 is SGHRS, CDR2 YFSETQ, per germline. This CDR3 is built from 13 residues. Written as DNA, the CDR3 is TGCGCCAGCAGCGGCAGGGGATCCTACGAGCAGTACGTC. This codes for CASSGRGSYEQYV.

The gene calls are TRBV9 and TRBJ2-5; 7 bases match TRBD1. J lost 4 bases, V lost 3 bases, and 9 bases had no gene match. The length of the CDR3 is 15 residues. Per germline, CDR1 SGDLS and CDR2 YYNGEE. The CDR3 is CASSAGGQFGETQYF. The CDR3 DNA sequence: TGTGCCAGCAGCGCTGGGGGACAGTTCGGAGAGACCCAGTACTTC.

This clone has a single count. The rearrangement uses TRBV5-4 and TRBJ2-3; TRBD2 is a possible D gene (5 bases). V dropped 4 bases and J dropped 2 bases, with 11 bases sitting between them. The CDR3 spans 14 residues. The germline CDR1 and CDR2 sequences are SGHNT and YYREEE (reference sequence). The DNA of the CDR3 is TGTGCCAGCAGCGAGGACGACTACACAGATACGCAGTATTTT. Encoded protein: CASSEDDYTDTQYF.

The CDR3 is CASSIARVGADTQYF. The DNA for the CDR3 is TGTGCCAGTAGTATAGCGAGGGTCGGGGCAGATACGCAGTATTTT. The chain employs TRBV19 and TRBJ2-3; a weak D match, TRBD2 (5 bases). The germline CDR1 and CDR2 sequences are LNHDA and SQIVND (reference sequence). CDR3 length: 15 residues. V was shortened by 1 base and J by 4 bases, with 12 bases between the two germline ends.

V and J are TRBV7-2 and TRBJ1-2, with 8 bases that match TRBD1. With 6 bases clipped from V and 3 bases from J, the junction kept 3 bases outside the gene matches. The CDR3 consists of 13 residues. Germline V gives CDR1 SGHTA, CDR2 FQGNSA. The CDR3 DNA is TGTGCCAGCAGACTACAGGGGGACTATGGCTACACCTTC. Encoded protein: CASRLQGDYGYTF.

The chain couples TRBV13 to TRBJ2-2; unclear D gene. This CDR3 has 11 residues. Trimming pared 7 bases from V and 5 bases from J, leaving 5 bases between. CDR1 is PRHDT and CDR2 is FYEKMQ in the germline V gene (reference sequence). The CDR3 loop reads CASTRTGELFF. The CDR3 DNA is TGTGCCAGCACGAGAACCGGGGAGCTGTTTTTT. The full variable domain, completed using reference TRBV13 and TRBJ2-2, is AAGVIQSPRHLIKEKRETATLKCYPIPRHDTVYWYQQGPGQDPQFLISFYEKMQSDKGSIPDRFSAQQFSDYHSELNMSSLELGDSALYFCASTRTGELFFGEGSRLTVL.

V gene TRBV12-5 combines with J gene TRBJ2-2; D may be TRBD1 or TRBD2 (5 bases each). Germline V lookup: CDR1 LGHNT, CDR2 FRNRAP. This CDR3 has 15 amino acids. V was cut by 5 bases and J by 4 bases, with 14 bases left in between. CDR3 residues: CASGPDNRGTGELFF. In DNA, the CDR3 is TGTGCTAGTGGTCCGGACAACCGGGGCACCGGGGAGCTGTTTTTT.

The chain uses TRBV5-6 and TRBJ2-7; D is possibly TRBD1 (6 bases). The V end was cut by 4 bases, the J end by 7 bases, with 12 bases between. The germline V gene encodes CDR1 SGHDT and CDR2 YYEEEE. The CDR3 runs 12 residues. The chain's CDR3 is CASSTATGEQYF. CDR3 DNA sequence: TGTGCCAGCAGCACCGCAACAGGGGAGCAGTACTTC.

The chain is built from TRBV5-1 and TRBJ2-2; TRBD1 or TRBD2 may be the D gene (5 bases each). Trimming shortened V by 2 bases and J by 4 bases, and 12 bases separated the two germline ends. In germline, CDR1 is SGHRS, CDR2 YFSETQ. This CDR3 has 15 amino acids. The CDR3 DNA reads as TGCGCCAGCAGCTTTTGGGGGAGCGCCACCGGGGAGCTGTTTTTT. It codes for CASSFWGSATGELFF.

The chain employs TRBV5-1 and TRBJ1-3, with D possibly TRBD1 on 5 matching bases. CDR1 is SGHRS and CDR2 is YFSETQ in the germline V gene. The CDR3 has 16 amino acids. V was pared by 4 bases and J by 0 bases, with 14 bases between. CDR3 nucleotide sequence: TGCGCCAGCAGCGGGGGGGGAGCCATCTCTGGAAACACCATATATTTT. Translated, it gives CASSGGGAISGNTIYF. The whole variable domain, remainder taken from reference TRBV5-1 and TRBJ1-3, is KAGVTQTPRYLIKTRGQQVTLSCSPISGHRSVSWYQQTPGQGLQFLFEYFSETQRNKGNFPGRFSGRQFSNSRSEMNVSTLELGDSALYLCASSGGGAISGNTIYFGEGSWLTVV.

The chain uses TRBV5-5 and TRBJ1-1; D might be TRBD1 (6 bases). The CDR3 is 12 residues long. The V end lost 5 bases, the J end lost 10 bases, and 15 bases lay between the germline ends. The V gene's germline CDR1 is SGHKS and CDR2 YYEKEE (reference sequence). This CDR3 is CASSNQDSPAFF. CDR3 nucleotide sequence: TGTGCCAGCAGTAACCAGGACAGCCCAGCTTTCTTT.

The chain uses TRBV7-2 and TRBJ1-5; TRBD1 aligns across 7 bases. CDR1 and CDR2 (germline): SGHTA, FQGNSA. The CDR3 length is 16 residues. With V trimmed by 0 bases and J by 6 bases, 8 bases remained unmatched. The CDR3: CASSLARTGDGQPQHF. The CDR3, as DNA: TGTGCCAGCAGCTTAGCGAGAACAGGGGATGGTCAGCCCCAGCATTTT.

This clone was observed a single time. The rearrangement joins TRBV20-1 to TRBJ2-5; D call uncertain. Germline V gives CDR1 DFQATT, CDR2 SNEGSKA (reference sequence). The CDR3 totals 10 residues. The V end was cut by 3 bases, the J end by 11 bases, with 10 bases between. The CDR3 loop reads CSASTQRQYF. The CDR3 nucleotides are TGCAGTGCTAGTACCCAAAGGCAGTACTTC.

The chain's CDR3 is CASTLQPTNEKLFF. In DNA, the CDR3 is TGTGCCAGCACTCTCCAGCCAACTAATGAAAAACTGTTTTTT. The chain carries TRBV28 and TRBJ1-4; D unclear. V lost 7 bases and J lost 0, with 9 bases in between. Germline-derived CDR1 and CDR2 are MDHEN and SYDVKM. The CDR3 contains 14 residues.

The chain couples TRBV10-3 to TRBJ2-3; D uncertain. There are 13 residues in the CDR3. Trimming pared 3 bases from V and 3 bases from J, leaving 7 bases between. The germline V gene encodes CDR1 ENHRY and CDR2 SYGVKD. CDR3 residues: CAISEVGTDTQYF. The CDR3 bases are TGTGCCATCAGTGAAGTCGGAACAGATACGCAGTATTTT.

The J gene is TRBJ1-3, the V gene TRBV28, with 7 bases identical to TRBD1. With V trimmed by 7 bases and J by 0 bases, 9 bases remained unmatched. The CDR3 length is 16 residues. Germline V gives CDR1 MDHEN, CDR2 SYDVKM. In nucleotides, the CDR3 is TGTGCCAGCAAGTTCGAGGGGGCCCTCTCTGGAAACACCATATATTTT. Translation gives CASKFEGALSGNTIYF.

Details on this clone: In the same sample, other DNA sequences code for this CDR3. V and J are TRBV29-1 and TRBJ2-3; D unclear. Germline V CDR1 and CDR2: SQVTM, ANQGSEA. V was shortened by 5 bases and J by 3 bases, with 6 bases between the two germline ends. The CDR3 sequence is 11 residues long. CDR3 region: CSVSSTDTQYF. CDR3 nucleotides: TGCAGCGTTTCGAGTACAGATACGCAGTATTTT.